The present entry profiles one TCR beta chain with its context. Its antigen is as yet unknown. Investigators sought sequencing depths of between 1 in 200,000 and 1 in 1 million T cells. TCRdb's table, derived via immunoSEQ multiplex PCR, lists solely in-frame clones and lacks some. This table has 130,000 to 150,000 clones, 75% to 85% appearing once. The data stem from a study of cytotoxic CD8 clonotypes in ibrutinib-treated CLL. Across the study: Complete response was seen in 2 patients and partial in some 25; some 12 progressed and around 14 stayed remitted after a median about 70 months. With a range of 6 to 36, the median treatment time before response samples were taken was more than nine months. Broader study findings: Baseline levels were approached again at progression, after clonality had risen at ibrutinib response.

CDR3 length: 20 residues. J gave up 5 bases and V 5 bases, and 24 bases lay outside the gene matches. CDR1 SGHVS and CDR2 FNYEAQ come from the germline V gene. This sequence originates from a human donor with chronic lymphocytic leukemia. The material was PBMCs, obtained after 12 months of ibrutinib treatment. This chain uses TRBV7-6 with TRBJ1-1, with TRBD1 identical over 9 bases. The CDR3 is CASSSLSKSRSGTGSTEAFF. Written as DNA, the CDR3 is TGTGCCAGCAGCAGCTTAAGCAAGTCCAGGTCCGGGACAGGGAGTACTGAAGCTTTCTTT.